One sample yielded the 16 T cell receptor beta chains listed below, sequenced in a study of shared clonotypes between healthy human individuals. TCRdb's table, derived via immunoSEQ multiplex PCR, lists solely in-frame clones and lacks some. The data show roughly 490,000 clones, around three quarters seen once. Sequencing was carried out using PBMCs. The source is a middle-aged woman in good health. Some clones in this sample may be carry-over from other donors' samples.

This rearrangement joins TRBV29-1 to TRBJ2-3, with 7 positions matching TRBD2. Germline values: CDR1 SQVTM, CDR2 ANQGSEA. Trimming cost V 8 bases and J 4 bases; bases outside gene matches: 6. The CDR3 runs 12 residues. CDR3 in amino acids: CSLLAAADTQYF. DNA for the CDR3: TGCAGCCTTCTAGCGGCGGCAGATACGCAGTATTTT.

This clone was seen a handful of times. The chain carries TRBV18 and TRBJ1-1, with a tentative D call TRBD1 (5 bases). Germline assignment: CDR1 KGHSH and CDR2 LQKENI. This CDR3 spans 15 amino acids. V was shortened by 0 bases and J by 0 bases, with 8 bases between the two germline ends. For the CDR3, the DNA is TGTGCCAGCTCACCACCGGGGGATTTGAACACTGAAGCTTTCTTT. Its protein is CASSPPGDLNTEAFF.

This clone was recorded a few times. The genes are TRBV19 and TRBJ2-5; D may be TRBD1 (6 bases). The CDR3 length is 13 residues. CDR1 is LNHDA, CDR2 SQIVND, per germline (reference sequence). Trimming took 5 bases from V and 4 from J, leaving 11 bases between them. CDR3 sequence: CASSDTGLETQYF. The CDR3, as DNA: TGTGCCAGTAGTGATACAGGGTTAGAGACCCAGTACTTC.

A remark on this clone: An end of the junction differs from the germline gene, which may be a read error. The chain recombines TRBV6-5 with TRBJ2-7, with a possible D match to TRBD1 (5 bases). From germline, CDR1 is MNHEY and CDR2 SVGAGI. The CDR3 extends over 12 amino acids. This CDR3 reads CASTDTGYGQYF. The CDR3 nucleotides read TGTGCCAGCACCGACACAGGCTACGGGCAGTACTTC.

This sequence joins TRBV2 and TRBJ1-1; D gene uncertain. From germline, CDR1 is SNHLY and CDR2 FYNNEI. Trimming removed 2 bases from V and 7 bases from J, with 11 bases in between. This CDR3 is 13 amino acids long. The CDR3 DNA is TGTGCCAGCAGTGAAATCAGTACTGGTGAAGCTTTCTTT. Protein: CASSEISTGEAFF.

The chain joins TRBV19 to TRBJ1-1, with TRBD1 matching over 8 bases. V shed 3 bases, J shed 4 bases, and the junction held 7 bases outside the gene matches. Germline V gene data show CDR1 as LNHDA and CDR2 as SQIVND (reference sequence). This CDR3 contains 15 residues. The CDR3 nucleotides are TGTGCCAGTAGTATTTACAGGGGGATGAGCACTGAAGCTTTCTTT. The encoded protein is CASSIYRGMSTEAFF.

A single count supports this clone. In nucleotides, the CDR3 is TGTGCCAGCAGTTACACGGGCAATCAGCCCCAGCATTTT. Translation gives CASSYTGNQPQHF. This chain uses TRBV6-6 with TRBJ1-5, with D unclear. Germline V gene data show CDR1 as MNHNY and CDR2 as SVGAGI (reference sequence). V lost 2 bases to trimming and J lost 2 bases, with 4 bases between them. The CDR3 has 13 amino acids.

The chain uses TRBV5-1 and TRBJ2-3; TRBD2 matches 10 bases. The CDR3 extends over 16 amino acids. The V segment lost 4 bases and the J segment 4 bases; nucleotides outside the gene matches: 9. CDR1 and CDR2 (germline): SGHRS, YFSETQ. The CDR3 DNA is TGCGCCAGCAGCACGGGTAGCGGGAGGTTGGCAGATACGCAGTATTTT. Its translation: CASSTGSGRLADTQYF.

To note about this clone: Other DNA sequences in the same sample also yield this CDR3. V and J are TRBV9 and TRBJ2-2, with D uncertain. V lost 3 bases and J 8 bases, leaving 5 bases between the germline ends. Germline V gene sequence: CDR1 SGDLS, CDR2 YYNGEE. This CDR3 has 11 residues. CDR3 sequence (DNA): TGTGCCAGCAGCGCCTCAGGGGAGCTGTTTTTT. Protein: CASSASGELFF.

With regard to this clone: A read error is possible here, since a much larger clone lies one base away. V and J are TRBV11-1 and TRBJ2-7; 7 bases fit TRBD2. Looked up from germline, CDR1 is SGHAT and CDR2 is FQDESV (reference sequence). The CDR3 consists of 14 residues. The ends lost 4 bases at V and 4 bases at J; junction bases unmatched: 7. CDR3 loop: CASSYSGRGYEQYF. DNA of the CDR3: TGTGCCAGCAGCTACTCGGGGCGGGGGTACGAGCAGTACTTC.

This clone was recorded many times. The chain carries TRBV5-4 and TRBJ1-1; D might be TRBD1 (6 bases). V shed 4 bases and J shed 8 bases, with 15 bases lying between them. The CDR3 loop spans 13 amino acids. Germline V gene sequence: CDR1 SGHNT, CDR2 YYREEE (reference sequence). The CDR3 DNA is TGTGCCAGCAGCCACGACAGGAATATCGAAGCTTTCTTT. It specifies CASSHDRNIEAFF. Looking up the rest from reference TRBV5-4 and TRBJ1-1 gives the full variable domain: ETGVTQSPTHLIKTRGQQVTLRCSSQSGHNTVSWYQQALGQGPQFIFQYYREEENGRGNFPPRFSGLQFPNYSSELNVNALELDDSALYLCASSHDRNIEAFFGQGTRLTVV.

V is TRBV6-5 and J is TRBJ2-1; 8 bases fit TRBD2. CDR1 is MNHEY, CDR2 SVGAGI, per germline. Germline trimming cut 5 bases from V and 4 bases from J; bases unmatched to any gene: 1. This CDR3 comprises 13 residues. The CDR3 region has the DNA TGTGCCAGCAGTATAGCGGGGTACAATGAGCAGTTCTTC. Translating it yields CASSIAGYNEQFF.

In nucleotides, the CDR3 is TGTGCCAGCAGCCAGGACAGGGGCGGGTATGGCTACACCTTC. This sequence encodes CASSQDRGGYGYTF. V gene TRBV11-2 combines with J gene TRBJ1-2; 9 nucleotides line up with TRBD1. Germline trimming cut 5 bases from V and 5 bases from J; bases unmatched to any gene: 6. In germline, CDR1 is SGHAT, CDR2 FQNNGV. This CDR3 region has 14 residues.

V gene TRBV19 combines with J gene TRBJ2-2; TRBD2 matches 7 bases. The junction had 6 bases not matched to a gene; V was cut back by 6 bases and J by 2 bases. This CDR3 contains 15 residues. The germline V gene has CDR1 LNHDA and CDR2 SQIVND (reference sequence). The CDR3 region has the DNA TGTGCCAGTAGCAAGACTAGCTCAAACACCGGGGAGCTGTTTTTT. Translated: CASSKTSSNTGELFF.

This clone was counted once. A read error is possible here, since a much larger clone lies one base away. The chain has TRBV4-3 and TRBJ1-2; 7 bases match TRBD1. This CDR3 has 15 residues. Germline CDR1 reads LGHNA; CDR2 reads YSLEER. With 0 bases clipped from V and 7 bases from J, the junction kept 8 bases outside the gene matches. The CDR3 region is CASSQERTGVCGYTF. The DNA of the CDR3 is TGCGCCAGCAGCCAAGAGAGGACAGGAGTCTGTGGCTACACCTTC.

The chain uses TRBV27 and TRBJ1-5, with D possibly matching TRBD1 (6 bases). V was trimmed by 6 bases and J by 0 bases, leaving 18 bases between them. CDR3 length: 17 amino acids. The germline gives CDR1 MNHEY, CDR2 SMNVEV (reference sequence). CDR3 amino acids: CASSLWGQGYSNQPQHF. Written as DNA, the CDR3 is TGTGCCAGCAGCCTCTGGGGCCAGGGGTATAGCAATCAGCCCCAGCATTTT.